Below, 20 T cell receptor beta chains from the same sample are listed, as sequenced in a study of beta chain features in type 1 diabetes. General study findings and limits: For Type 1 diabetes patients, all four CD4+ subsets carried TCRB CDR3s that were moderately but significantly shorter.

The study reverse transcribed the entire isolated RNA, so it sequenced expressed TCRB transcripts. Libraries were prepared by immunoSEQ multiplex PCR; TCRdb keeps only in-frame clonotypes and omits some of them. The table shows a few hundred thousand clones, with around 13% occurring only once. Their specific antigens are unknown. Specimen: naive CD4+ T cells from blood. All receptors derive from a man aged 30-40 years with type 1 diabetes.

This clone was observed once. The chain employs TRBV29-1 and TRBJ1-2; TRBD1 matches 7 bases. CDR1 SQVTM and CDR2 ANQGSEA come from the germline V gene. This CDR3 is 13 amino acids long. Trimming took 4 bases from V and 2 from J; bases not matched to a gene: 4. CDR3 in amino acids: CSVAGTENYGYTF. The CDR3 bases are TGCAGCGTTGCCGGGACAGAGAACTATGGCTACACCTTC.

This clone was recorded a few times. V is TRBV7-2 and J is TRBJ2-7; 7 bases are a match to TRBD2. Germline loops: CDR1 SGHTA, CDR2 FQGNSA. This CDR3 region has 14 residues. The V segment lost 5 bases and the J segment 2 bases; nucleotides outside the gene matches: 6. The chain's CDR3 is CASSPNGLAYEQYF. The CDR3 region has the DNA TGTGCCAGCAGCCCTAATGGACTAGCCTACGAGCAGTACTTC.

There are a few counts of this clone. For the CDR3, the DNA is TGTGCCAGCAGCTTGGTCGGACACTCTGGAGAGACCCAGTACTTC. The encoded protein is CASSLVGHSGETQYF. This chain uses TRBV5-8 with TRBJ2-5; perhaps TRBD1 as D (5 bases). V lost 0 bases and J 4 bases, leaving 13 bases between the germline ends. CDR3 length equals 15 residues. The germline CDR1 and CDR2 sequences are SGHTS and YDEGEE. The full variable domain, in which reference TRBV5-8 and TRBJ2-5 provide the parts outside the CDR3, is EAGVTQSPTHLIKTRGQQATLRCSPISGHTSVYWYQQALGLGLQFLLWYDEGEERNRGNFPPRFSGRQFPNYSSELNVNALELEDSALYLCASSLVGHSGETQYFGPGTRLLVL.

The V call is TRBV27, the J call TRBJ2-3; TRBD2 agrees at 9 bases. This CDR3 is built from 14 residues. V dropped 8 bases and J dropped 4; count of bases not matched to a gene: 7. CDR1 MNHEY and CDR2 SMNVEV come from the germline V gene (reference sequence). CDR3: CASSLAGVSDTQYF. The CDR3 DNA follows: TGTGCCAGCTCGTTAGCGGGAGTCTCAGATACGCAGTATTTT.

This clone came up a few times. The chain has TRBV2 and TRBJ1-1; 8 positions agree with TRBD1. In germline, CDR1 is SNHLY, CDR2 FYNNEI. CDR3 length equals 13 residues. V shed 6 bases and J 8 bases; nucleotides not matched to a gene: 8. Here the CDR3 reads CASRNVRQGEAFF. CDR3 nucleotides: TGTGCCAGCAGGAATGTCCGACAGGGGGAAGCTTTCTTT.

This clone came up a few times. The chain employs TRBV27 and TRBJ2-7; 7 bases match TRBD2. V was pared by 5 bases and J by 2 bases, with 0 bases of the junction left unmatched. This CDR3 is 12 amino acids long. CDR1 and CDR2 from the germline V gene are MNHEY and SMNVEV (reference sequence). CDR3 in amino acids: CASSSGTYEQYF. In nucleotides, the CDR3 is TGTGCCAGCAGTAGCGGGACCTACGAGCAGTACTTC.

This clone was seen only a few times. The chain links TRBV7-9 to TRBJ2-6, with D hard to call. The CDR3 covers 17 residues. Germline-derived CDR1 and CDR2 are SEHNR and FQNEAQ (reference sequence). Trimming shortened V by 5 bases and J by 0 bases, and 14 bases separated the two germline ends. The CDR3 loop is CASSRLLEHSGANVLTF. CDR3 nucleotides: TGTGCCAGCAGCCGACTCCTGGAGCACTCTGGGGCCAACGTCCTGACTTTC.

This clone turned up a few times. The chain links TRBV5-6 to TRBJ1-5, with 7 bases matching TRBD1. This CDR3 is built from 14 residues. Germline lookup yields CDR1 SGHDT and CDR2 YYEEEE. Unmatched junction bases numbered 3, after V lost 4 bases and J lost 2 bases. The chain's CDR3 is CASSPGQRNQPQHF. Here the CDR3 DNA reads TGTGCCAGCAGCCCGGGACAGCGCAATCAGCCCCAGCATTTT.

This clone showed up just a few times. V is TRBV18 and J is TRBJ1-3; D unclear. V was shortened by 3 bases and J by 0 bases, with 15 bases between the two germline ends. Germline lookup yields CDR1 KGHSH and CDR2 LQKENI. The CDR3 runs 17 residues. CDR3 sequence: CASSPLVEASSGNTIYF. In DNA, the CDR3 is TGTGCCAGCTCACCCCTGGTGGAGGCTAGCTCTGGAAACACCATATATTTT.

This clone has just a few counts. The chain carries TRBV2 and TRBJ2-3; D is ambiguous. The CDR3 runs to 12 residues. Germline V CDR1 and CDR2: SNHLY, FYNNEI. V was trimmed by 7 bases and J by 10 bases, leaving 15 bases between them. This CDR3 is CASTEGGVAQYF. In DNA form, the CDR3 reads TGTGCCAGCACCGAAGGCGGTGTGGCGCAGTATTTT.

This clone was seen only a few times. This rearrangement joins TRBV5-1 to TRBJ2-7, with 9 nucleotides matching TRBD1. Trimming at V came to 5 bases and at J to 5 bases, leaving 11 bases not matched to a gene. This CDR3 spans 15 amino acids. CDR1 SGHRS and CDR2 YFSETQ come from the germline V gene. CDR3 in DNA: TGCGCCAGCAGTCATACCGGGACAGGGTCGGACGAGCAGTACTTC. This gives the protein CASSHTGTGSDEQYF.

This clone was observed a handful of times. The chain combines TRBV4-1 with TRBJ1-1; D perhaps matches TRBD1 (5 bases). Trimming took off 0 bases at V and 1 base at J, with 9 bases between the two ends. The CDR3 loop spans 15 amino acids. CDR1 and CDR2 from the germline V gene are MGHRA and YSYEKL. CDR3 DNA: TGCGCCAGCAGCCAAGAGCGGCAGGGGAACACTGAAGCTTTCTTT. The encoded protein is CASSQERQGNTEAFF.

This clone was found a few times. This chain uses TRBV29-1 with TRBJ2-7; D might be TRBD1 (6 bases). This CDR3 is built from 12 residues. The V end lost 7 bases, the J end lost 1 base, and 11 bases lay between the germline ends. CDR1 and CDR2 (germline): SQVTM, ANQGSEA. The CDR3 coding sequence is TGCAGCGCCGCGGACAGATCCTACGAGCAGTACTTC. Its translation is CSAADRSYEQYF.

This clone has more than one count but fewer than ten. This chain uses TRBV2 with TRBJ2-3; 13 bases are a match to TRBD2. This CDR3 is built from 16 residues. From germline, CDR1 is SNHLY and CDR2 FYNNEI. V was pared by 5 bases and J by 2 bases, with 4 bases of the junction left unmatched. CDR3 region: CASSRLAGGTTDTQYF. DNA of the CDR3: TGTGCCAGCAGTCGACTAGCGGGAGGAACCACAGATACGCAGTATTTT.

The chain has TRBV30 and TRBJ1-3; TRBD1 matches 10 bases. CDR1 is GTSNPN, CDR2 SVGIG, per germline (reference sequence). V gave up 3 bases and J gave up 2 bases; unmatched junction bases: 1. The CDR3 is made up of 14 amino acids. CDR3 residues: CAWRGQGTGNTIYF. For the CDR3, the DNA is TGTGCCTGGAGGGGACAGGGGACTGGAAACACCATATATTTT. Drawing the rest from reference TRBV30 and TRBJ1-3, the complete variable domain is SQTIHQWPATLVQPVGSPLSLECTVEGTSNPNLYWYRQAAGRGLQLLFYSVGIGQISSEVPQNLSASRPQDRQFILSSKKLLLSDSGFYLCAWRGQGTGNTIYFGEGSWLTVV.

This clone was counted a few times. The V and J genes are TRBV5-1 and TRBJ2-3; 7 nucleotides match TRBD1. Trimming removed 4 bases from V and 1 base from J; junction bases left unmatched: 3. Germline V gene lookup returns CDR1 SGHRS and CDR2 YFSETQ. This CDR3 has 14 amino acids. As DNA, the CDR3 is TGCGCCAGCAGCCAAGACAGGGGCACAGATACGCAGTATTTT. Its protein is CASSQDRGTDTQYF. Based on the CDR3 plus reference TRBV5-1 and TRBJ2-3, the full variable domain is KAGVTQTPRYLIKTRGQQVTLSCSPISGHRSVSWYQQTPGQGLQFLFEYFSETQRNKGNFPGRFSGRQFSNSRSEMNVSTLELGDSALYLCASSQDRGTDTQYFGPGTRLTVL.

This clone was seen a handful of times. The gene calls are TRBV5-6 and TRBJ1-6; a weak D match, TRBD1 (6 bases). Per the germline V gene, CDR1 is SGHDT and CDR2 is YYEEEE. V lost 2 bases and J lost 9, with 24 bases in between. The CDR3 is 18 residues long. The CDR3 spells CASSLRTDWGPPASPLHF. CDR3 bases: TGTGCCAGCAGCTTACGGACAGACTGGGGCCCTCCGGCTTCACCCCTCCACTTT.

This clone was observed a few times. The V call is TRBV2, the J call TRBJ2-5, with 7 bases lining up with TRBD1. V lost 2 bases, J lost 4 bases, and 10 bases stayed unmatched. The V gene's germline CDR1 is SNHLY and CDR2 FYNNEI. The CDR3 covers 16 residues. The CDR3 nucleotides read TGTGCCAGCAGTGAAAGAATGAGGGGGCAGGTAGAGACCCAGTACTTC. Translated: CASSERMRGQVETQYF. Full variable domain (remainder filled in from reference TRBV2 and TRBJ2-5): EPEVTQTPSHQVTQMGQEVILRCVPISNHLYFYWYRQILGQKVEFLVSFYNNEISEKSEIFDDQFSVERPDGSNFTLKIRSTKLEDSAMYFCASSERMRGQVETQYFGPGTRLLVL.

The gene calls are TRBV9 and TRBJ1-1; D not resolved. The germline V gene encodes CDR1 SGDLS and CDR2 YYNGEE. The CDR3 is 15 residues long. V was trimmed by 0 bases and J by 1 base, leaving 10 bases between them. CDR3 in amino acids: CASSVGGNKNTEAFF. Written as DNA, the CDR3 is TGTGCCAGCAGCGTAGGAGGGAATAAGAACACTGAAGCTTTCTTT.

This clone has more than one count but fewer than ten. The chain carries TRBV5-1 and TRBJ2-7; TRBD1 aligns across 9 bases. CDR3 size: 14 residues. CDR1 SGHRS and CDR2 YFSETQ come from the germline V gene. Trimming removed 4 bases from V and 4 bases from J; junction bases left unmatched: 6. CDR3 residues: CASSRRQGGYEQYF. The DNA for the CDR3 is TGCGCCAGCAGCCGAAGACAGGGGGGGTACGAGCAGTACTTC.